Listed here is a single T cell receptor beta chain. The sample comes from a study of OX40 agonist ivuxolimab in advanced cancers. The data were produced by immunoSEQ multiplex PCR, yet TCRdb's version contains in-frame clones alone and is incomplete. The sample shows approximately 77,000 clones, around 90% of them seen only once. Trimming pared 2 bases from V and 4 bases from J, leaving 20 bases between. The CDR3 contains 17 residues. CDR1 is MDHEN, CDR2 SYDVKM, per germline. Sample: CD4+ or CD8+ T cells sorted from blood, taken in a trial of the OX40 agonist ivuxolimab. This clonotype was obtained from an adult with an advanced solid tumor such as melanoma, head and neck, liver or kidney cancer. This chain joins TRBV28 and TRBJ1-1; no clear D gene. CDR3 loop: CASSLGPRPTSGTEAFF. The DNA for the CDR3 is TGTGCCAGCAGTTTAGGTCCGAGACCCACTTCGGGCACTGAAGCTTTCTTT.